This is a list of T cell receptor beta chains from one sample in a study of T cell responses to AZD1222 COVID-19 vaccine. Using immunoSEQ multiplex PCR, the repertoire was profiled, and TCRdb retains in-frame clones only, with some absent. Of under 250,000 clones in the sample, 85% to 95% were seen once. The sample here was peripheral blood, taken on day 0 of MenACWY control vaccination. These receptors all come from an adult in good health. Both conserved end residues are part of each CDR3. D genes are given only for firm matches. Size values are once, few and many counts, or a class for expanded clones, and some rows have none.

clone size	V gene	J gene	D gene	CDR3 protein	CDR3 DNA
.	TRBV2	TRBJ2-2	TRBD1	CASRRDRGPGELFF	TGTGCCAGCAGGAGGGACAGGGGTCCCGGGGAGCTGTTTTTT
.	TRBV6-5	TRBJ2-3	TRBD2	CASRLAGGTDTQYF	TGTGCCAGCAGACTAGCGGGGGGCACAGATACGCAGTATTTT
.	TRBV30	TRBJ2-1	.	CAWSVLESSRFF	TGTGCCTGGAGTGTACTCGAGTCTAGCCGGTTCTTC
.	TRBV3-1/TRBV3-2	TRBJ1-6	TRBD1	CASRNRDRVTSPLHF	TGTGCCAGCAGAAACCGGGACAGGGTAACTTCACCCCTCCACTTT
.	TRBV6-5	TRBJ1-1	TRBD1	CASSYSKGAAEAFF	TGTGCCAGCAGTTACTCGAAGGGGGCAGCTGAAGCTTTCTTT
once	TRBV6-6	TRBJ1-1	.	CASSYYKGDGAEAFF	TGTGCCAGCAGTTACTACAAAGGAGACGGGGCTGAAGCTTTCTTT
.	TRBV10-3	TRBJ1-3	.	CAISPGGNTIYF	TGTGCCATCAGTCCGGGGGGAAACACCATATATTTT
.	TRBV4-2	TRBJ1-2	.	CASSQDYRGNYGYTF	TGTGCCAGCAGCCAAGACTATAGGGGGAACTATGGCTACACCTTC
once	TRBV19	TRBJ1-5	TRBD1	CASSQGGQGYQPQHF	TGTGCCAGTAGTCAGGGGGGACAGGGTTATCAGCCCCAGCATTTT
.	TRBV7-9	TRBJ1-3	TRBD1	CASSSGTAGNTIYF	TGTGCCAGCAGCTCCGGGACAGCTGGAAACACCATATATTTT
.	TRBV6-2/TRBV6-3	TRBJ1-5	.	CASSYSKGRADNQPQHF	TGTGCCAGCAGTTACTCGAAGGGCAGGGCCGACAATCAGCCCCAGCATTTT
.	TRBV7-3	TRBJ2-1	.	CASSFGVGGGNEQFF	TGTGCCAGCAGCTTTGGGGTGGGAGGGGGCAATGAGCAGTTCTTC
.	TRBV25-1	TRBJ1-1	.	CASSESGGRTEAFF	TGTGCCAGCAGTGAATCCGGGGGGCGGACTGAAGCTTTCTTT
.	TRBV5-4	TRBJ1-6	.	CASSPGTTNSPLHF	TGTGCCAGCAGCCCCGGGACTACTAATTCACCCCTCCACTTT
once	TRBV15	TRBJ1-5	TRBD1	CATSRRTGGSNQPQHF	TGTGCCACCAGCAGAAGGACAGGGGGAAGCAATCAGCCCCAGCATTTT
.	TRBV3-1/TRBV3-2	TRBJ2-6	TRBD1	CASSTPGQGTGANVLTF	TGTGCCAGCAGCACGCCGGGACAGGGTACTGGGGCCAACGTCCTGACTTTC
.	TRBV5-1	TRBJ1-4	.	CASSYLGLNSEKLFF	TGCGCCAGCAGCTACCTCGGATTGAACAGTGAAAAACTGTTTTTT
.	TRBV13	TRBJ1-2	TRBD1	CASSRTGGALNYGYTF	TGTGCCAGCAGCCGGACAGGGGGCGCGCTTAACTATGGCTACACCTTC
once	TRBV7-3	TRBJ2-2	.	CASSLQGANTGELFF	TGTGCCAGCAGCTTACAGGGAGCGAACACCGGGGAGCTGTTTTTT
.	TRBV5-1	TRBJ1-5	TRBD1	CASSLGPGGSNQPQHF	TGCGCCAGCAGCTTGGGGCCAGGGGGTAGCAATCAGCCCCAGCATTTT
.	TRBV18	TRBJ1-5	TRBD1	CASSPQTGGQPQHF	TGTGCCAGCTCACCACAGACAGGGGGACAGCCCCAGCATTTT
.	TRBV5-4	TRBJ1-2	.	CASSLDRGGYGYTF	TGTGCCAGCAGCTTGGATAGAGGGGGTTATGGCTACACCTTC
.	TRBV3-1/TRBV3-2	TRBJ1-3	.	CASSQILIDRGNTIYF	TGTGCCAGCAGCCAAATCCTCATAGATCGAGGAAACACCATATATTTT
.	TRBV18	TRBJ1-1	.	CASSPVIQMNTEAFF	TGTGCCAGCTCACCAGTAATTCAGATGAACACTGAAGCTTTCTTT
.	TRBV5-1	TRBJ2-5	TRBD2	CASSPGGGQETQYF	TGCGCCAGCAGCCCGGGAGGCGGACAAGAGACCCAGTACTTC
.	TRBV12-3/TRBV12-4	TRBJ1-2	.	CASSLGRPYGYTF	TGTGCCAGCAGTTTAGGCCGGCCCTATGGCTACACCTTC
.	TRBV6-2/TRBV6-3	TRBJ2-3	.	CASSYLRTATDTQYF	TGTGCCAGCAGTTACCTTCGGACTGCCACAGATACGCAGTATTTT
.	TRBV7-2	TRBJ2-5	TRBD2	CASSLTSGGPLGTQYF	TGTGCCAGCAGCTTGACTAGCGGGGGGCCGTTGGGGACCCAGTACTTC
.	TRBV2	TRBJ2-3	TRBD1	CATGTGNRGDTQYF	TGTGCCACCGGGACAGGGAATCGAGGCGATACGCAGTATTTT
few	TRBV12-3/TRBV12-4	TRBJ2-1	.	CASSTLTGHEQFF	TGTGCCAGCAGTACCCTGACGGGGCATGAGCAGTTCTTC
.	TRBV18	TRBJ2-2	TRBD1	CASSPTGGLTGELFF	TGTGCCAGCTCACCAACAGGGGGCCTCACCGGGGAGCTGTTTTTT
.	TRBV5-4	TRBJ1-5	.	CASSFGGGRGGNQPQHF	TGTGCCAGCAGTTTTGGGGGGGGCCGAGGGGGCAATCAGCCCCAGCATTTT
.	TRBV7-2	TRBJ1-5	TRBD1	CASSQDRGGQPQHF	TGTGCCAGCAGCCAGGACAGGGGAGGCCAGCCCCAGCATTTT
.	TRBV13	TRBJ1-1	TRBD1	CASSLGDRMNTEAFF	TGTGCCAGCAGCTTAGGGGACAGGATGAACACTGAAGCTTTCTTT
.	TRBV6-6	TRBJ1-6	.	CASSYLEGRNSPLHF	TGTGCCAGCAGTTACCTGGAGGGACGGAATTCACCCCTCCACTTT
.	TRBV18	TRBJ2-2	.	CASSPTRNTGELFF	TGTGCCAGCTCACCAACGAGGAACACCGGGGAGCTGTTTTTT
.	TRBV6-6	TRBJ1-2	.	CASSYSVGRDNYGYTF	TGTGCCAGCAGTTACTCGGTGGGGAGGGATAACTATGGCTACACCTTC
.	TRBV5-1	TRBJ2-3	.	CASSLAGRDTQYF	TGCGCCAGCAGCTTGGCGGGTAGAGATACGCAGTATTTT
.	TRBV2	TRBJ2-7	TRBD2	CASRSTSGDHEQYF	TGTGCCAGCAGAAGTACTAGCGGGGACCACGAGCAGTACTTC
.	TRBV10-1	TRBJ1-5	TRBD1	CASSESVFLDRGRGYSNQPQHF	TGCGCCAGCAGTGAGTCGGTTTTCTTGGACAGGGGTAGAGGATATAGCAATCAGCCCCAGCATTTT
.	TRBV5-1	TRBJ2-5	TRBD1	CASSATGGEETQYF	TGCGCCAGCAGCGCGACAGGGGGCGAAGAGACCCAGTACTTC
.	TRBV7-2	TRBJ2-3	TRBD1	CASSEAGTGVTDTQYF	TGTGCCAGCAGCGAGGCCGGGACAGGGGTTACAGATACGCAGTATTTT
.	TRBV5-1	TRBJ1-1	TRBD1	CASSLGQVGTEAFF	TGCGCCAGCAGCTTAGGACAGGTAGGGACTGAAGCTTTCTTT
.	TRBV6-6	TRBJ1-5	TRBD1	CASTQQGSNQPQHF	TGTGCCAGCACCCAACAGGGGAGCAATCAGCCCCAGCATTTT
.	TRBV11-2	TRBJ1-2	TRBD1	CASSPRTGSGVYGYTF	TGTGCCAGCAGCCCTCGGACAGGCTCGGGAGTCTATGGCTACACCTTC
.	TRBV19	TRBJ1-1	.	CASSMGPYTEAFF	TGTGCCAGTAGTATGGGACCTTACACTGAAGCTTTCTTT